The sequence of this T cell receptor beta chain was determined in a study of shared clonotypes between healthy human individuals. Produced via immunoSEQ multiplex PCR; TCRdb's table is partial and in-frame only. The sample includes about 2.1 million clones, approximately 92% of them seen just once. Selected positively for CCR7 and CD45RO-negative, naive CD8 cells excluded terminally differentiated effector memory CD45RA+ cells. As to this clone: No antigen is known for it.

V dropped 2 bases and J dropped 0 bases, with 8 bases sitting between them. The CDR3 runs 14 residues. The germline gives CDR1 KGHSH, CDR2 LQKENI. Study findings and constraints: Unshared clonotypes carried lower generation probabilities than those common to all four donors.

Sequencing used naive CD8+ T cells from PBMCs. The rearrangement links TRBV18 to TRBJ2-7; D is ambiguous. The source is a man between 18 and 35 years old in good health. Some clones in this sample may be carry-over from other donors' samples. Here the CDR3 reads CASSPIASSYEQYF. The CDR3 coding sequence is TGTGCCAGCTCACCAATCGCTAGCTCCTACGAGCAGTACTTC.